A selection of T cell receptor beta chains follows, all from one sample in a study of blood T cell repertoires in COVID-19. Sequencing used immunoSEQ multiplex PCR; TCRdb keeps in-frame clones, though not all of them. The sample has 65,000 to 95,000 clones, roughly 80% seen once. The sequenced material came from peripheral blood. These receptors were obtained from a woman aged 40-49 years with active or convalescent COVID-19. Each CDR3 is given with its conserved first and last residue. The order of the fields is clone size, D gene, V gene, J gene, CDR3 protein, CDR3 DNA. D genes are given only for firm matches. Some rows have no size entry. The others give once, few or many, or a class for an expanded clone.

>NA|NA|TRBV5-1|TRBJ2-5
CASRRGASEEQETQYF
TGCGCCAGCAGACGCGGGGCGTCTGAGGAACAAGAGACCCAGTACTTC
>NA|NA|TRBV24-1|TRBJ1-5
CATSDSGQPSNQPQHF
TGTGCCACCAGTGATTCTGGACAACCCAGCAATCAGCCCCAGCATTTT
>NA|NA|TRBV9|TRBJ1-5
CASSPSGGIGNQPQHF
TGTGCCAGCAGCCCTTCGGGGGGTATTGGCAATCAGCCCCAGCATTTT
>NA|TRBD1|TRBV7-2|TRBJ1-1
CASSNGQGNTEAFF
TGTGCCAGCAGCAATGGACAGGGGAACACTGAAGCTTTCTTT
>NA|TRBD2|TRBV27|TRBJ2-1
CASSPIAGGSYNEQFF
TGTGCCAGCAGTCCTATAGCGGGGGGATCCTACAATGAGCAGTTCTTC
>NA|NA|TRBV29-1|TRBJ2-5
CSVNKLLGPQETQYF
TGCAGCGTAAACAAGCTATTGGGCCCCCAAGAGACCCAGTACTTC
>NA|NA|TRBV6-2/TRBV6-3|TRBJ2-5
CASNYAYQETQYF
TGTGCCAGCAATTATGCGTACCAAGAGACCCAGTACTTC
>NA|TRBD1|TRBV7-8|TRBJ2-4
CASSSRTGQTKNIQYF
TGTGCCAGCAGCTCCCGGACAGGGCAAACCAAAAACATTCAGTACTTC
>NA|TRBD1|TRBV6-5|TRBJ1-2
CASRGQGEVDGYTF
TGTGCCAGCAGGGGACAGGGGGAGGTTGATGGCTACACCTTC
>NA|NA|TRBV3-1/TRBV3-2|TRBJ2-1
CASSQDPGTPLRRIF
TGTGCCAGCAGCCAAGATCCGGGGACACCCCTCCGGAGGATCTTC
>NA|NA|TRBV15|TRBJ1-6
CATSHATGFYNSPLHF
TGTGCCACCAGCCATGCCACAGGTTTCTATAATTCACCCCTCCACTTT
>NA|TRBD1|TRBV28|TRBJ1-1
CASSPTGRGLMNTEAFF
TGTGCCAGCAGCCCGACAGGGAGAGGCCTCATGAACACTGAAGCTTTCTTT
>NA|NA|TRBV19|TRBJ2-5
CASSNRAKTQYF
TGTGCCAGTAGTAACAGGGCGAAGACCCAGTACTTC
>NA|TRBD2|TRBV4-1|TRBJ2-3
CASSQGLAVTDTQYF
TGCGCCAGCAGCCAGGGACTAGCGGTCACAGATACGCAGTATTTT
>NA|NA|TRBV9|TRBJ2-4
CASSVYKDSRIAKNIQYF
TGTGCCAGCAGCGTATACAAGGACAGCCGAATAGCCAAAAACATTCAGTACTTC
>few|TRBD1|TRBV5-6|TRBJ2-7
CASSLADRGHEQYF
TGTGCCAGCAGCTTGGCGGACAGGGGCCACGAGCAGTACTTC
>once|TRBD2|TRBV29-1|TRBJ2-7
CSATGTSGRENEQYF
TGCAGCGCCACCGGGACTAGCGGGAGGGAGAACGAGCAGTACTTC
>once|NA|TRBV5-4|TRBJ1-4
CASSLAGATNEKLFF
TGTGCCAGCAGCTTGGCCGGGGCAACTAATGAAAAACTGTTTTTT
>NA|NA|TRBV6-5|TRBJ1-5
CASTHTVNQPQHF
TGTGCCAGCACCCATACTGTAAATCAGCCCCAGCATTTT
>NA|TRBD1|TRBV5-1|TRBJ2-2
CASSLGQGATGELFF
TGCGCCAGCAGCTTGGGACAGGGGGCCACCGGGGAGCTGTTTTTT
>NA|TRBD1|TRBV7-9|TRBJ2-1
CASSSTGGAGNEQFF
TGTGCCAGCAGCTCGACAGGGGGCGCGGGGAATGAGCAGTTCTTC
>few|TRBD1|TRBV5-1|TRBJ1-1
CASSSPGGTEAFF
TGCGCCAGCAGCTCCCCAGGGGGCACTGAAGCTTTCTTT
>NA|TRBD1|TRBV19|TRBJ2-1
CASSTAQGLFF
TGTGCCAGTAGTACCGCACAGGGGTTGTTCTTC
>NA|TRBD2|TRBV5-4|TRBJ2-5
CASSLGVPGLAGGQDETQYF
TGTGCCAGCAGCTTGGGAGTCCCGGGACTAGCGGGAGGGCAGGACGAGACCCAGTACTTC
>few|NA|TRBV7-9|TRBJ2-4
CASSLSPDSFSGAKNIQYF
TGTGCCAGCAGTCTCAGTCCGGACAGCTTCTCGGGGGCCAAAAACATTCAGTACTTC
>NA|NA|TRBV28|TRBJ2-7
CASSPRQDFGYEQYF
TGTGCCAGCAGTCCAAGACAGGACTTCGGGTACGAGCAGTACTTC
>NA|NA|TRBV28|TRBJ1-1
CASRKDNHPEAFF
TGTGCCAGCAGAAAGGACAATCACCCTGAAGCTTTCTTT
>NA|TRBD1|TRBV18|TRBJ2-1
CASSQGQGLNNEQFF
TGTGCCAGCTCGCAAGGACAGGGCCTAAACAATGAGCAGTTCTTC
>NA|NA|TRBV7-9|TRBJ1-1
CASSQRGTEAFF
TGTGCCAGCAGCCAGCGGGGGACTGAAGCTTTCTTT
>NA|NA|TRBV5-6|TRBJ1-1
CASSLERANTEAFF
TGTGCCAGCAGCTTGGAGAGGGCGAACACTGAAGCTTTCTTT
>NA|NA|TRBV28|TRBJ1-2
CASSLGLLGYGYTF
TGTGCCAGCAGTCTGGGACTATTGGGGTATGGCTACACCTTC
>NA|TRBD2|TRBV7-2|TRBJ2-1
CASRPRLAGGTYNEQFF
TGTGCCAGCAGACCTCGACTAGCGGGGGGAACCTACAATGAGCAGTTCTTC
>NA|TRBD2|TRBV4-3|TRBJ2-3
CASSQLTSGVDTQYF
TGCGCCAGCAGCCAGCTGACTAGCGGGGTGGATACGCAGTATTTT
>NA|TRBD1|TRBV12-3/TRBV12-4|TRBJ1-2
CASSLQGVRGYTF
TGTGCCAGCAGCCTACAGGGGGTACGGGGCTACACCTTC
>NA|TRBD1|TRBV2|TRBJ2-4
CASSEGDRGPENIQYF
TGTGCCAGCAGTGAAGGGGACAGGGGCCCCGAAAACATTCAGTACTTC
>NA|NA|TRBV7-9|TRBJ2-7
CASSRAYEQYF
TGTGCCAGCAGCCGAGCTTACGAGCAGTACTTC
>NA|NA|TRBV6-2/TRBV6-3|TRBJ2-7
CASSYGWQGYEQYF
TGTGCCAGCAGTTACGGGTGGCAGGGCTACGAGCAGTACTTC
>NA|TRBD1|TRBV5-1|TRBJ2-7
CASSLDRGGEQYF
TGCGCCAGCAGCTTGGACAGGGGCGGCGAGCAGTACTTC
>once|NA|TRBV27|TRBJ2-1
CASSSNLGGQFF
TGTGCCAGCAGTTCAAATCTAGGGGGGCAGTTCTTC
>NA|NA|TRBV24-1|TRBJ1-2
CATSETGVRYTF
TGTGCCACCAGCGAAACAGGTGTACGCTACACCTTC
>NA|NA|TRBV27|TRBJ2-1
CASSSVLRAEGNEQFF
TGTGCCAGCAGTTCGGTCCTTAGGGCGGAGGGGAATGAGCAGTTCTTC
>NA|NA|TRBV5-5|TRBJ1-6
CASSRQQGSDDNSPLHF
TGTGCCAGCAGCCGCCAGCAGGGGTCAGATGATAATTCACCCCTCCACTTT
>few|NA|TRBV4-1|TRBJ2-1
CASSHGQGPYNEQFF
TGCGCCAGCAGCCATGGGCAGGGCCCCTACAATGAGCAGTTCTTC
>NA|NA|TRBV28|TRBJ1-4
CASSSPGATNEKLFF
TGTGCCAGCAGTTCCCCGGGAGCAACTAATGAAAAACTGTTTTTT
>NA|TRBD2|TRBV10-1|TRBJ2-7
CASSEVQRGIYEQYF
TGCGCCAGCAGTGAGGTCCAGCGGGGGATATACGAGCAGTACTTC
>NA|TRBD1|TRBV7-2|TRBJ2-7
CASSSYGTGPYEQYF
TGTGCCAGCAGCTCATACGGGACAGGTCCCTACGAGCAGTACTTC
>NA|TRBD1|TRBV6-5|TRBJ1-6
CASTPGGTISPLHF
TGTGCCAGCACCCCAGGGGGCACGATTTCACCCCTCCACTTT
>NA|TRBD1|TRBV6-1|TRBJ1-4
CASSEYGTGLNEKLFF
TGTGCCAGCAGTGAATACGGGACAGGCTTGAATGAAAAACTGTTTTTT
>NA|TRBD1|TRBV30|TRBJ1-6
CAWRGDRDNSPLHF
TGTGCCTGGAGGGGGGACAGGGATAATTCACCCCTCCACTTT
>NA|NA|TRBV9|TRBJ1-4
CASSTTVATNEKLFF
TGTGCCAGCAGCACGACTGTAGCAACTAATGAAAAACTGTTTTTT
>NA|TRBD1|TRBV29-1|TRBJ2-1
CSGTGQLNNEQFF
TGCAGCGGGACGGGACAGCTAAACAATGAGCAGTTCTTC
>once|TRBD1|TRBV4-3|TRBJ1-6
CASSQVEGGRSPLHF
TGCGCCAGCAGCCAAGTTGAAGGGGGCCGTTCACCCCTCCACTTT
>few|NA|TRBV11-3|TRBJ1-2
CASSLDLVRGLRGYGYTF
TGTGCCAGCAGCTTAGATCTAGTAAGGGGACTTAGAGGCTATGGCTACACCTTC
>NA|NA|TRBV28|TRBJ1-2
CASSLGRNYGYTF
TGTGCCAGCAGTTTAGGCAGGAACTATGGCTACACCTTC
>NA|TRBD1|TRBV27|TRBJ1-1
CADRAFSEAFF
TGTGCCGACAGGGCGTTCTCTGAAGCTTTCTTT